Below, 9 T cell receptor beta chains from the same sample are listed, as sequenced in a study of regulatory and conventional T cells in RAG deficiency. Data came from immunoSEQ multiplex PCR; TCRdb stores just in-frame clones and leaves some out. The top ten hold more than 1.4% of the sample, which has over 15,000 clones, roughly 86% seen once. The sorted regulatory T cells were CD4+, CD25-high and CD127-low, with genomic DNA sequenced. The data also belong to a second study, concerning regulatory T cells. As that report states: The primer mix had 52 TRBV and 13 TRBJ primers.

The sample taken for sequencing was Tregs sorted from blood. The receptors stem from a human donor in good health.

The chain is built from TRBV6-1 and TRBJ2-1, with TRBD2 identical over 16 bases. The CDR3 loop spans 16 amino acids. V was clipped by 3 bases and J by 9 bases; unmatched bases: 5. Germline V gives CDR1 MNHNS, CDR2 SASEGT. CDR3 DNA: TGTGCCAGCAGTGATGGGACTAGCGGGAGGGGTGGTGAGCAGTTCTTC. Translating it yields CASSDGTSGRGGEQFF.

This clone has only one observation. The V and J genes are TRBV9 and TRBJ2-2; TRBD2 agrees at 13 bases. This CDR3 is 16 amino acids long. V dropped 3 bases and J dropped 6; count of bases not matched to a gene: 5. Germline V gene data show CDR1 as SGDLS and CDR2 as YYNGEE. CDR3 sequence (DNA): TGTGCCAGCAGCGAACGGACTAGCGGGAGATCCGGGGAGCTGTTTTTT. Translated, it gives CASSERTSGRSGELFF.

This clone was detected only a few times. The CDR3 sequence: CASSMGIGQPQHF. The CDR3 DNA sequence: TGTGCCAGTAGTATGGGTATCGGTCAGCCCCAGCATTTT. The chain recombines TRBV19 with TRBJ1-5; D is undetermined. Between the trimmed V and J ends, which lost 3 bases and 6 bases, there was a span of 9 bases. Germline CDR1 and CDR2: LNHDA and SQIVND (reference sequence). CDR3 length: 13 amino acids.

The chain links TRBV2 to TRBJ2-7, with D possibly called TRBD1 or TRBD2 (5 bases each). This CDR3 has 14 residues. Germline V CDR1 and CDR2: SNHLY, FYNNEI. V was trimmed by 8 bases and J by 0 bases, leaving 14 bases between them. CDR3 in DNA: TGTGCCAGCGACATTGGGGACCACTCCTACGAGCAGTACTTC. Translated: CASDIGDHSYEQYF.

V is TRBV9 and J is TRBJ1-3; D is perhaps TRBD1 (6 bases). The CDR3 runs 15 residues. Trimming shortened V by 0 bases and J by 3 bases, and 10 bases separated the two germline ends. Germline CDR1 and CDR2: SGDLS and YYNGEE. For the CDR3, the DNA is TGTGCCAGCAGCGTAGCTTCCAGGGGTGGAAACACCATATATTTT. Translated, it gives CASSVASRGGNTIYF.

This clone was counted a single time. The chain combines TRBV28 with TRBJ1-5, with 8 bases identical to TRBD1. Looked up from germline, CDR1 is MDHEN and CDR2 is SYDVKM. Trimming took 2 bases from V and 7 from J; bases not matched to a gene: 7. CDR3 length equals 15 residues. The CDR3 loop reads CASSLGQGVGQPQHF. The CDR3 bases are TGTGCCAGCAGTTTAGGACAGGGAGTTGGGCAGCCCCAGCATTTT.

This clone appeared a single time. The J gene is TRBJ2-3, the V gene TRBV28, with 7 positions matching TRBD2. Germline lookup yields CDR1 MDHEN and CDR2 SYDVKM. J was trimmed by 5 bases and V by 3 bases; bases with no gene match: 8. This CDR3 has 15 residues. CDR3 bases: TGTGCCAGCAGTTTCCGCGGGAGATTTCGAGATACGCAGTATTTT. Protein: CASSFRGRFRDTQYF.

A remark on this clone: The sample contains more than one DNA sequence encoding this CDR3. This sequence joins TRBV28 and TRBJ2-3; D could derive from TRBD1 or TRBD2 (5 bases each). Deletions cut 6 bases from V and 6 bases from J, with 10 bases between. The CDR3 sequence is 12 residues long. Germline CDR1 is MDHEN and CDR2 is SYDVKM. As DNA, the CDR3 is TGTGCCAGCAGATCTGAGGGGGATACGCAGTATTTT. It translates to CASRSEGDTQYF.

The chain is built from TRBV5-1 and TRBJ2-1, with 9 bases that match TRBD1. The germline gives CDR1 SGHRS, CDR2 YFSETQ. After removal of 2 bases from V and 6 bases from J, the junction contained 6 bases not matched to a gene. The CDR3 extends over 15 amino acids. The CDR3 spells CASSFGTGPSNEQFF. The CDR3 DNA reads TGCGCCAGCAGCTTCGGGACAGGGCCTTCCAATGAGCAGTTCTTC.